This record looks at one TCR beta chain sequence and its context. Its antigen is unidentified. This entry comes from a study of PD-L1 blockade in urothelial cancer. Background on the study: Patients initiated atezolizumab in the mid-2010s at 1,200 mg intravenously every 3 weeks. Samples of blood were analyzed 3 weeks (second dose) and 6 weeks after treatment start.

The study's findings and limits: Lower pretreatment blood TCR clonality, under the median, predicted better survival, researchers reported.

The time point here: pretreatment peripheral blood. All patients carried locally advanced or metastatic urothelial carcinoma. CDR1 and CDR2 from the germline V gene are KGHSH and LQKENI. The CDR3 contains 15 residues. Deletions cut 4 bases from V and 3 bases from J, with 15 bases between. Only in-frame clones appear in the TCRdb table, and some are missing; sequencing was by immunoSEQ multiplex PCR. The sample carries approximately 50,000 clones, roughly 84% recorded once. J is TRBJ1-2 and V is TRBV18, with D perhaps matching TRBD1 (6 bases). This clonotype originated in a man aged 50 to 59 with urothelial cancer. The specimen comprised PBMCs, sampled around atezolizumab (anti-PD-L1) treatment. CDR3 DNA: TGTGCCAGCTCACTTAAGACAGGAAACGACTATGGCTACACCTTC. Its translation is CASSLKTGNDYGYTF.